This TCR beta chain was found in a study of long-term antiretroviral therapy in people with HIV. Sampling of each donor yielded at least one pre-ART PBMC sample and at least two post-ART PBMC samples. Each sample contained about 0.85-11 million cryopreserved PBMC, thawed before DNA extraction. The run of the v3.0 immunoSEQ assay was at survey level. Generated by immunoSEQ multiplex PCR, the TCRdb table keeps only in-frame clones and is missing some. The sample comprises 30,000 to 50,000 clones, around nine tenths of which are singletons, and less than 4% rests with the top ten. This receptor was taken from a woman between 18 and 30 years old with HIV. Sequenced material: unsorted PBMCs, taken just before starting antiretroviral therapy.

The CDR3, as DNA: TGTGCCACCCGACCGAGGGGTTCTGGAAACACCATATATTTT. Its translation is CATRPRGSGNTIYF. This chain uses TRBV28 with TRBJ1-3, with D perhaps matching TRBD1 (5 bases). From germline, CDR1 is MDHEN and CDR2 SYDVKM. V lost 10 bases, J lost 1 base, and 14 bases lay in between. This CDR3 spans 14 amino acids.